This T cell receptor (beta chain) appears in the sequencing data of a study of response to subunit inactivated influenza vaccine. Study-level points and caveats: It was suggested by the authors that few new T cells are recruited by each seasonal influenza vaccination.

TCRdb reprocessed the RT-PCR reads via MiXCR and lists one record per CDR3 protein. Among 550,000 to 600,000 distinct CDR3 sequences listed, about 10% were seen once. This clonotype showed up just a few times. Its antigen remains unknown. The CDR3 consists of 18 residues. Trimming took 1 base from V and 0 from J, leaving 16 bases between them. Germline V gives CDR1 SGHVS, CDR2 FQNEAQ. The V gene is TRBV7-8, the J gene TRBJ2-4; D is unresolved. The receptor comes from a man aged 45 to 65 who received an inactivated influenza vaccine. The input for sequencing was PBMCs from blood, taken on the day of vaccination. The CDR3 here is CASSLGQVFPGAKNIQYF. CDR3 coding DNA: TGTGCCAGCAGCTTAGGGCAGGTCTTTCCGGGAGCCAAAAACATTCAGTACTTC.